The entry that follows covers one T cell receptor beta chain sequence. The sample comes from a study of control samples from healthy donors and cancer patients. The protocol was immunoSEQ multiplex PCR, while the TCRdb copy is restricted to in-frame clones and leaves out a portion. The sample contains under 150,000 clones, approximately 88% of which appear only once. V was trimmed by 5 bases and J by 8 bases, leaving 24 bases between them. In germline, CDR1 is PRHDT, CDR2 FYEKMQ (reference sequence). This CDR3 is 16 amino acids long. The chain uses TRBV13 and TRBJ1-2; D perhaps matches TRBD1 (6 bases). The sequenced sample was blood. This sequence was found in a man aged 35 to 55 in good health. The CDR3 bases are TGTGCCAGCAGCCCGGAATATGGCAGGGGATTTCGCGGCTACACCTTC. Translation: CASSPEYGRGFRGYTF.